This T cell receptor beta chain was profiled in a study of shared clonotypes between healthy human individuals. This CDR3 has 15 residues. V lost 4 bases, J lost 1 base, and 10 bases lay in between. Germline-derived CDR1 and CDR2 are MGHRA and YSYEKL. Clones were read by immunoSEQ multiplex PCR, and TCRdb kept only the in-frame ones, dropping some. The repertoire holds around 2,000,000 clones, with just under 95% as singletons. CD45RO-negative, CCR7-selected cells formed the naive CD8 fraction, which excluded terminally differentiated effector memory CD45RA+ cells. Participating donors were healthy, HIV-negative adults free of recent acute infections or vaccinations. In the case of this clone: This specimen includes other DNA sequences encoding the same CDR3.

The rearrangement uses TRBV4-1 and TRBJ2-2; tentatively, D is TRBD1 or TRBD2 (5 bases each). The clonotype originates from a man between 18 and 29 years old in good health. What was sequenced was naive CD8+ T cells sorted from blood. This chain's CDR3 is CASSLGPMNTGELFF. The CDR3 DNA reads TGCGCCAGCAGCCTGGGACCCATGAACACCGGGGAGCTGTTTTTT.